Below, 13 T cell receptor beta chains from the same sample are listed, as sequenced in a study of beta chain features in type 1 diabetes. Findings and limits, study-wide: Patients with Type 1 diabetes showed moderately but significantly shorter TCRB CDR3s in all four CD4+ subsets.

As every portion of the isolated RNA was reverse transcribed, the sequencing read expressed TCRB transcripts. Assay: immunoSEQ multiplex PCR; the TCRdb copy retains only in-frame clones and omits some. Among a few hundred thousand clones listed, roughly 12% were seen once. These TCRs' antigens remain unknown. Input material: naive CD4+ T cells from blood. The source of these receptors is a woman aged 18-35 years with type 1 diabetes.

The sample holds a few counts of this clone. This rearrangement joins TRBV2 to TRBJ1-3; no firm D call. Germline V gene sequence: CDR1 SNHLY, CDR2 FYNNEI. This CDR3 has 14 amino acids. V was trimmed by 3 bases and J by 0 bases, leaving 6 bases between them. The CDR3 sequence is CASSDPGSGNTIYF. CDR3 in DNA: TGTGCCAGCAGTGACCCAGGCTCTGGAAACACCATATATTTT. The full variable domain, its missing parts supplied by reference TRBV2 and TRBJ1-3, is EPEVTQTPSHQVTQMGQEVILRCVPISNHLYFYWYRQILGQKVEFLVSFYNNEISEKSEIFDDQFSVERPDGSNFTLKIRSTKLEDSAMYFCASSDPGSGNTIYFGEGSWLTVV.

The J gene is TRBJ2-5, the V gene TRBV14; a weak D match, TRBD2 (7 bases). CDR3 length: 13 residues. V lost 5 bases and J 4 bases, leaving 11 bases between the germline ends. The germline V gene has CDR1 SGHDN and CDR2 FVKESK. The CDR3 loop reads CASSERGGETQYF. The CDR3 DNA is TGTGCCAGCAGCGAAAGGGGGGGAGAGACCCAGTACTTC.

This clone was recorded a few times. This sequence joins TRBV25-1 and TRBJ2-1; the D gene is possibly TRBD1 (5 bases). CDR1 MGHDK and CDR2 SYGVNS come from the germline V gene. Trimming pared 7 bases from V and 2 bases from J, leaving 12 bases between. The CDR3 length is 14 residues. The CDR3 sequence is CASTSQGTYNEQFF. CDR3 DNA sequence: TGTGCCAGCACCAGTCAGGGAACCTACAATGAGCAGTTCTTC.

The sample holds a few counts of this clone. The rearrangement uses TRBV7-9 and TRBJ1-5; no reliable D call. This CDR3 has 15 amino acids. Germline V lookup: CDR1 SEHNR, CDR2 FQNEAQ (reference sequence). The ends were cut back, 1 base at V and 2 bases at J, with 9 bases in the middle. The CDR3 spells CASSLVGQGNQPQHF. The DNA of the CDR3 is TGTGCCAGCAGCTTAGTTGGGCAGGGCAATCAGCCCCAGCATTTT.

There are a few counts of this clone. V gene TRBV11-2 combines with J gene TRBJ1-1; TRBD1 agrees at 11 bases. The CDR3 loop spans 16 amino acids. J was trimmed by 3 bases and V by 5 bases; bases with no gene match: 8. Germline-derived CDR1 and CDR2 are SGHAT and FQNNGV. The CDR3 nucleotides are TGTGCCAGCAGCCCCCCTAGGGACAGGGGGTACACTGAAGCTTTCTTT. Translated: CASSPPRDRGYTEAFF.

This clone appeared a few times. CDR3 bases: TGTGCCAGCAGCGTAGGGGGGGAAGAGACCCAGTACTTC. It codes for CASSVGGEETQYF. This chain uses TRBV9 with TRBJ2-5, with D perhaps matching TRBD2 (6 bases). V lost 0 bases and J lost 3, with 6 bases in between. Germline-derived CDR1 and CDR2 are SGDLS and YYNGEE. CDR3 size: 13 residues.

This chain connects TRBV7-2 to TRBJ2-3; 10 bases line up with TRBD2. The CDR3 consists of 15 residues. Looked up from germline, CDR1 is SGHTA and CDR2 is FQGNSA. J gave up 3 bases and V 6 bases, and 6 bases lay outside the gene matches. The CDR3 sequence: CASRIGTSVTDTQYF. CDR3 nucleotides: TGTGCCAGCAGGATCGGGACTAGCGTTACAGATACGCAGTATTTT. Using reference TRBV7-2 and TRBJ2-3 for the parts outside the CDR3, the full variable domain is GAGVSQSPSNKVTEKGKDVELRCDPISGHTALYWYRQSLGQGLEFLIYFQGNSAPDKSGLPSDRFSAERTGGSVSTLTIQRTQQEDSAVYLCASRIGTSVTDTQYFGPGTRLTVL.

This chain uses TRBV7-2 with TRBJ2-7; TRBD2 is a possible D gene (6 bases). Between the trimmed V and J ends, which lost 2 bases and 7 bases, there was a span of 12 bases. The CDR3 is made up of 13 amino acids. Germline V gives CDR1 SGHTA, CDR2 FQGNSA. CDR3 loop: CASSLRDSGEQYV. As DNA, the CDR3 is TGTGCCAGCAGCTTAAGGGACTCGGGGGAGCAGTACGTC.

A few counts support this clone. CDR3 DNA: TGTGCCAGCACCCTAGGCGCGGGCTCCTACAATGAGCAGTTCTTC. Translating it yields CASTLGAGSYNEQFF. V gene TRBV5-4 combines with J gene TRBJ2-1, with D possibly TRBD2 on 5 matching bases. The V and J ends lost 6 bases and 0 bases respectively, with 13 bases between them. The V gene's germline CDR1 is SGHNT and CDR2 YYREEE (reference sequence). This CDR3 is 15 amino acids long.

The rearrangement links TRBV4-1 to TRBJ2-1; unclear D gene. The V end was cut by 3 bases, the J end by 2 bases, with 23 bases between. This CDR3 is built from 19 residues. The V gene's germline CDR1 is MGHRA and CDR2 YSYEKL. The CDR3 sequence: CASSHLDSPGVIPYNEQFF. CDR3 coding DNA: TGCGCCAGCAGCCACCTAGATTCCCCTGGCGTCATCCCCTACAATGAGCAGTTCTTC.

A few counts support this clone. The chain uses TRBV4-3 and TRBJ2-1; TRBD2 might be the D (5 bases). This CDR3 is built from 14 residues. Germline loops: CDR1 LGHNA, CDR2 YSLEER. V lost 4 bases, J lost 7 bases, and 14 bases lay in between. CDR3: CASSRIGAVNEQFF. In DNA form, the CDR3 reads TGCGCCAGCAGCCGGATCGGAGCGGTGAATGAGCAGTTCTTC.

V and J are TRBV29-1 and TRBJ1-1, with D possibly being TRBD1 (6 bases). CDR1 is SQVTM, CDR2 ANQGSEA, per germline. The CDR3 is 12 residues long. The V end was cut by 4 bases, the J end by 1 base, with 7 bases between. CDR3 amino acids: CSVAQGNTEAFF. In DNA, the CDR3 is TGCAGCGTTGCACAGGGGAACACTGAAGCTTTCTTT.

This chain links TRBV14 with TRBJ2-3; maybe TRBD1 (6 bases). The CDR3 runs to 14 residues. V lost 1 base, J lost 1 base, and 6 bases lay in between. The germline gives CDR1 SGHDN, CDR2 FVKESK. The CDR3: CASSQGQGTDTQYF. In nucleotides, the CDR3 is TGTGCCAGCAGCCAAGGACAGGGCACAGATACGCAGTATTTT.